The text below deals with one TCR beta chain. The data were taken from a study of cytomegalovirus exposure and HLA in healthy donors. The study ran its PCR with 60 Vbeta and 13 Jbeta primers. TCRdb's copy holds only in-frame clones and misses some; the assay was immunoSEQ multiplex PCR. The top ten hold approximately 1.6% of the sample, which has about 130,000 clones, approximately 61% seen once. Trimming removed 7 bases from V and 2 bases from J, with 11 bases in between. CDR3 length: 13 amino acids. Germline lookup yields CDR1 MDHEN and CDR2 SYDVKM. The V call is TRBV28, the J call TRBJ1-2; D may be TRBD1 (6 bases). The receptor was isolated from a human donor in good health. The sample consisted of PBMCs. The CDR3 loop is CASTLTGNYGYTF. The CDR3 DNA reads as TGTGCCAGCACCTTAACAGGGAACTATGGCTACACCTTC.